This record looks at one T cell receptor beta chain sequence and its context. The antigen is undetermined. The data derive from a study of T cell responses to AZD1222 COVID-19 vaccine. Study results and limitations: Nearly half of the spike-specific TCRs reportedly recognize variant regions that carry no mutations. CD4 TCRs associated with vaccination spanned spike, dominating at 160-218 and 743-854. The donors showed a predominance of white British ancestry and of females, with possible underestimation of clonal diversity. Spike-specific TCR breadth and depth were elevated following two AZD1222 doses.

Here immunoSEQ multiplex PCR was the method, and the copy in TCRdb shows in-frame clones only, minus some. The sample lists 75,000 to 85,000 clones; roughly nine tenths were seen once. The sequence was collected from an adult in good health. The starting material was peripheral blood, obtained on day 0 of AZD1222 vaccination.

CDR3 DNA sequence: TGTGCCAGCAGCTTGTTTAGAGGACAGACGAACGAGCAGTACTTC. It codes for CASSLFRGQTNEQYF. The V call is TRBV5-6, the J call TRBJ2-7, with D maybe TRBD1 (6 bases). Per the germline V gene, CDR1 is SGHDT and CDR2 is YYEEEE. The CDR3 sequence is 15 residues long. V lost 1 base and J lost 5, with 16 bases in between.